This T cell receptor (beta chain) was sequenced for a study of T cell clonality in common variable immunodeficiency. Assay used: immunoSEQ multiplex PCR; TCRdb lists only in-frame clones, some missing. The sample shows about 28,000 clones, no singletons; the ten largest hold about 12%. The table lists this clone with many counts. Its specificity is unknown. The CDR3 is cut off 3 residues early in the read; its end comes from the germline J gene. The CDR3 is 13 amino acids. V lost 7 bases, J lost 3 bases, and 3 bases stayed unmatched. Germline lookup yields CDR1 ENHRY and CDR2 SYGVKD. Study conclusions and caveats: Common variable immunodeficiency TCR beta sequences reportedly had fewer deletions and N-nucleotide insertions.

Sequencing was carried out using peripheral blood mononuclear cells. This sequence originates from a person aged 18 to 75 in good health. V usage is TRBV10-3 and J usage is TRBJ2-3; 8 nucleotides match TRBD1. This chain's CDR3 is CAITDRETDTQYF. The CDR3 DNA, read in part, is TGTGCCATCACGGACAGGGAAACAGATACG.